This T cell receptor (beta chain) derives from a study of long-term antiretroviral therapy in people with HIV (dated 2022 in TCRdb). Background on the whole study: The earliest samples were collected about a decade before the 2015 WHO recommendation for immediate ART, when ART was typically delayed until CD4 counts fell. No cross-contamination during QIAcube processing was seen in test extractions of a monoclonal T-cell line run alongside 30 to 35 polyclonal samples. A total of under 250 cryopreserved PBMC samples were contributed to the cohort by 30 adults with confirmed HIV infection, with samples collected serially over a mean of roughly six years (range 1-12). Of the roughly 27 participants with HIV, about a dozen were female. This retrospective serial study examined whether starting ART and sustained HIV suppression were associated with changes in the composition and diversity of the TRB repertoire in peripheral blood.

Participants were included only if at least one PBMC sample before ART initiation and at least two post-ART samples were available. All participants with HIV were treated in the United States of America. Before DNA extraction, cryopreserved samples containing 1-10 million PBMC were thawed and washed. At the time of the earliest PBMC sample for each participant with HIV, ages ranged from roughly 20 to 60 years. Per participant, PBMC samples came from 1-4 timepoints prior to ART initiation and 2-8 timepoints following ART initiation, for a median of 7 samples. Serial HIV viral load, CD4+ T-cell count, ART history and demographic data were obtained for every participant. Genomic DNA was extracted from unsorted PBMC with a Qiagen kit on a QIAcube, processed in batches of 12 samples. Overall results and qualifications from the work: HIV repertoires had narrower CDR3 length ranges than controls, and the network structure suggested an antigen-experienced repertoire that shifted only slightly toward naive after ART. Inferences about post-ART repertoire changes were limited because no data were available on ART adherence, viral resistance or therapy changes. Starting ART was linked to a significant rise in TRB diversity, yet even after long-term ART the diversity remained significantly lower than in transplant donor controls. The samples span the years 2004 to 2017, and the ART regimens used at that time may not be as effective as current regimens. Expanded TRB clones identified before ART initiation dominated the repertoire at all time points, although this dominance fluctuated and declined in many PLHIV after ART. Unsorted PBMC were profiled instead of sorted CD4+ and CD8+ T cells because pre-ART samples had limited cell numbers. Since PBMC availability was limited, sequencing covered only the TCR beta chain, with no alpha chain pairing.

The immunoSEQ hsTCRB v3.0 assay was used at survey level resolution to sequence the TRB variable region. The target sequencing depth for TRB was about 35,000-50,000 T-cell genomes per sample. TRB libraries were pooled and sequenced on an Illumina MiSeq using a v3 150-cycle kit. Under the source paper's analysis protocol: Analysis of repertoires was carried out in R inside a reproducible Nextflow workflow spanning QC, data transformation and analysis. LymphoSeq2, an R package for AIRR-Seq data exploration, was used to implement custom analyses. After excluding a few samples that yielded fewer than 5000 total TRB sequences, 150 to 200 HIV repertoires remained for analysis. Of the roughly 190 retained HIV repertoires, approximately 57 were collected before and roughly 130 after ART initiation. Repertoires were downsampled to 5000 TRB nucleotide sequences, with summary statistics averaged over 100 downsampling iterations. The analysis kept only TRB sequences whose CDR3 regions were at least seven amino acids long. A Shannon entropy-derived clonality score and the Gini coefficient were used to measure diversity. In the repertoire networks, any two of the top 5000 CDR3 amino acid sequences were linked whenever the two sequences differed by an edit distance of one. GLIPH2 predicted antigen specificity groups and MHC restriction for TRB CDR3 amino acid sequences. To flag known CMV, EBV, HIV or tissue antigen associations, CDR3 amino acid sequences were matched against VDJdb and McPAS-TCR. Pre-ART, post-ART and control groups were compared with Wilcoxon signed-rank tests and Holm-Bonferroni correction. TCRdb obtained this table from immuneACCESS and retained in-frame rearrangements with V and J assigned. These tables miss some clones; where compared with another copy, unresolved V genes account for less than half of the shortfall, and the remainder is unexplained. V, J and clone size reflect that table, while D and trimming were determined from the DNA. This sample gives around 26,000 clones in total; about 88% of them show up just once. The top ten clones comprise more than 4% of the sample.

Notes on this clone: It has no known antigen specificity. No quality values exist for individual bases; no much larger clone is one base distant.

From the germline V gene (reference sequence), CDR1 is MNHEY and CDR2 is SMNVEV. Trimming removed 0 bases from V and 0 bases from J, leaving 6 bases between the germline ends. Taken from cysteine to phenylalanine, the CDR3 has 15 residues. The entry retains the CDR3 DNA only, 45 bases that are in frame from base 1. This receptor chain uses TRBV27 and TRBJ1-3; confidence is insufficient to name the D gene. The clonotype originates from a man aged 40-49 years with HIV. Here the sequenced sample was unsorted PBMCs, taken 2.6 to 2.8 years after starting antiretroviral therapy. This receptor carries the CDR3 CASSLSPFSGNTIYF. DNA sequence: TGTGCCAGCAGTTTATCGCCGTTCTCTGGAAACACCATATATTTT.